The source of this TCR beta chain is a study of blood T cell repertoires in COVID-19. Measured with immunoSEQ multiplex PCR; TCRdb has only the in-frame clones, and not every one. The data contain under 45,000 clones, around 76% of them singletons. The V gene lost 0 bases and the J gene lost 5 bases, with 15 bases spanning the gap. The CDR3 length is 16 residues. Germline V gives CDR1 SGDLS, CDR2 YYNGEE. The rearrangement uses TRBV9 and TRBJ2-4; tentative D call: TRBD2 (5 bases). Sequenced sample: peripheral blood. This TCR came from an elderly man with acute or convalescent COVID-19. CDR3 loop: CASSVGGSGPQNIQYF. CDR3 nucleotides: TGTGCCAGCAGCGTAGGTGGCAGCGGTCCCCAAAACATTCAGTACTTC.